This record concerns one TCR beta chain sequence. Its cognate antigen is unknown. The data were obtained in a study of regulatory T cells. Study-wide findings and caveats: In CD3G-deficient patients, conventional CD4+ T cells were enriched for hydrophobic CDR3 residues at positions 6 and 7. Regulatory T cells showed the strongest V-J pair restriction and V/J gene skewing among patient repertoires.

This CDR3 has 15 amino acids. The germline gives CDR1 SGHRS, CDR2 YFSETQ. The V end was cut by 4 bases, the J end by 5 bases, with 13 bases between. The primer mix had 52 TRBV and 13 TRBJ primers. Only in-frame clones appear in the TCRdb table, and some are missing; sequencing was by immunoSEQ multiplex PCR. The repertoire holds about 28,000 clones, with around 93% as singletons. The sequence was collected from a person under 35 with CD3G deficiency. What was sequenced was conventional CD4+ T cells sorted from blood. The chain joins TRBV5-1 to TRBJ2-6, with D possibly TRBD1 on 6 matching bases. CDR3: CASSADSSRANVLTF. CDR3 nucleotide sequence: TGCGCCAGCAGCGCGGACAGTAGTCGGGCCAACGTCCTGACTTTC. Supplemented by reference TRBV5-1 and TRBJ2-6, the full variable domain reads KAGVTQTPRYLIKTRGQQVTLSCSPISGHRSVSWYQQTPGQGLQFLFEYFSETQRNKGNFPGRFSGRQFSNSRSEMNVSTLELGDSALYLCASSADSSRANVLTFGAGSRLTVL.